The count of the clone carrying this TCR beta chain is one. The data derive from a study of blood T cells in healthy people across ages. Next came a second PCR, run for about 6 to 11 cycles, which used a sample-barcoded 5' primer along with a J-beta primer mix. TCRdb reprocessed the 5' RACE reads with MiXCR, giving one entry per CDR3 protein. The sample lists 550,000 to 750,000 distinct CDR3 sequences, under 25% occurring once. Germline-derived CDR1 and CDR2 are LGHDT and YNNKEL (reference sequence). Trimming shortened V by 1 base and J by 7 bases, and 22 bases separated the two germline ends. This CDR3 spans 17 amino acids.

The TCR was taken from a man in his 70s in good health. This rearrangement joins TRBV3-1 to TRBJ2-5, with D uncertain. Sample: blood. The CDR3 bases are TGTGCCAGCAGCCAAGCTTTGGAATCTAGTAGGCGCGGGACCCAGTACTTC. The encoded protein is CASSQALESSRRGTQYF.